The sequence of this TCR beta chain was determined in a study of regulatory T cells in long-lasting Graves disease. General study findings and limits: Among samples with persistent disease, TRBV28, TRBJ1-2 and TRBJ2-5 were favored. Persistent Graves' patients had lower TCR diversity than newly diagnosed ones.

Time point given: newly diagnosed GD, antithyroid drugs for less than 3 months. PBMCs provided the RNA from which the TCR library was made. This clonotype was counted a few times. Its antigen is as yet unknown. The TCR beta library used iRepertoire HTBI primers with Arm-PCR amplification of CDR3. TCRdb processed the multiplex PCR reads anew with MiXCR; each CDR3 protein has one entry. The table includes over 500,000 distinct CDR3 sequences, roughly 15% detected once. Trimming stripped 4 bases from V and 10 bases from J, with 11 bases between. The CDR3 runs 13 residues. Germline V gene lookup returns CDR1 LGHDT and CDR2 YNNKEL (reference sequence). These data also featured in a second study, about T cells in Graves' hyperthyroidism and ophthalmopathy. That source notes: In the first-round RT-PCR of the TCR CDR3, the HTBI primer set was used. Model output signaled ophthalmopathy a median roughly six months ahead of onset.

This TCR was recovered from a woman aged 25 to 39 with Graves disease. The source material was peripheral blood mononuclear cells (PBMCs), sampled at new diagnosis, from a patient treated with antithyroid drugs. This chain joins TRBV3-1 and TRBJ1-6; D ambiguous. CDR3 in amino acids: CASSPQGNSPLHF. In DNA form, the CDR3 reads TGTGCCAGCAGCCCCCAAGGGAACTCACCCCTCCACTTT.